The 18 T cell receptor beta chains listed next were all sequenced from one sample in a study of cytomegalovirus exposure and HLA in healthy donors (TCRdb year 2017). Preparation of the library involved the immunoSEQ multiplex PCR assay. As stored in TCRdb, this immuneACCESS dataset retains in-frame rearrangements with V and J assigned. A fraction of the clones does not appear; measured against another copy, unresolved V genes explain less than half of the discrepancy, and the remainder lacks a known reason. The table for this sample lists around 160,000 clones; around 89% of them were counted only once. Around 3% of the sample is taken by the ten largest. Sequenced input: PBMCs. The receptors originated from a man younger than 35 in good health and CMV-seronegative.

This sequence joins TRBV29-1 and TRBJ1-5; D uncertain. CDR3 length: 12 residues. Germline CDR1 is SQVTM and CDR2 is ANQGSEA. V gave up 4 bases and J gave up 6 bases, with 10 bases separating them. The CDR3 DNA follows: TGCAGCGTTGGGGAGTTTGGTCAGCCCCAGCATTTT. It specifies CSVGEFGQPQHF.

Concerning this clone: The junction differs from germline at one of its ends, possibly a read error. The CDR3 sequence: CASSRRATSSPYNEQFF. CDR3 in DNA: TGTGCCAGCAGTAGGCGGGCTACGAGTTCACCCTATAATGAGCAGTTCTTC. The V call is TRBV2, the J call TRBJ2-1, with D possibly being TRBD2 (5 bases). CDR3 length: 17 residues. The V gene's germline CDR1 is SNHLY and CDR2 FYNNEI.

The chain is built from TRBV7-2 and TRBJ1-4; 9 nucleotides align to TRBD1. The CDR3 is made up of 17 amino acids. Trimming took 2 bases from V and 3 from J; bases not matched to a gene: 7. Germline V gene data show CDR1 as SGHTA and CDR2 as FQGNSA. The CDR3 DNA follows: TGTGCCAGCAGCTTAAGAGGGACAGGGTTATCTAATGAAAAACTGTTTTTT. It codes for CASSLRGTGLSNEKLFF.

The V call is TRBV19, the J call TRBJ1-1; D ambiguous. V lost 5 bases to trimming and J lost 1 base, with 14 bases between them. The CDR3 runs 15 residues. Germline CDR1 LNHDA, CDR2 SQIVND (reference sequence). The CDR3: CASSPMRPQNTEAFF. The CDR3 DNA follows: TGTGCCAGTAGTCCAATGCGGCCCCAGAACACTGAAGCTTTCTTT.

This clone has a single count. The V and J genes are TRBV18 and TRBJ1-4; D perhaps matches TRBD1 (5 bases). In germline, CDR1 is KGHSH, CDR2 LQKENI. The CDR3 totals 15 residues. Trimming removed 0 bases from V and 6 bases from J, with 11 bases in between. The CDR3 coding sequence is TGTGCCAGCTCACCACCGACAGTCCAGGATGAAAAACTGTTTTTT. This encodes CASSPPTVQDEKLFF.

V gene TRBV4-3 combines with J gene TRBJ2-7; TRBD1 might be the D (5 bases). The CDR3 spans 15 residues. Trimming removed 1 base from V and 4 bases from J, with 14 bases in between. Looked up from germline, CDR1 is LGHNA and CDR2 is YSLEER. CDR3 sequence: CASSQGRQQTYEQYF. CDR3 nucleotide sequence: TGCGCCAGCAGCCAAGGTAGACAGCAAACTTACGAGCAGTACTTC.

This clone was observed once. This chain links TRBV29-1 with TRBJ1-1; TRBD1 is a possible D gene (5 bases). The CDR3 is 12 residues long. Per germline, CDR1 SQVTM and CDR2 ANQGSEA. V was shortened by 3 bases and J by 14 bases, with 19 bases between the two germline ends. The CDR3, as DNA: TGCAGCGTTGACGAAGGAGGGGATCAGGAGTTCTTT. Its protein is CSVDEGGDQEFF.

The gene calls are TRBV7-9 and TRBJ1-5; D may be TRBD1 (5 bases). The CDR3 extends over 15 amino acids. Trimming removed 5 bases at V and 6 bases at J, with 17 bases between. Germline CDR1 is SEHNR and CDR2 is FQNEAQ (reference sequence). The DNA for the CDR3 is TGTGCCAGCAGCGTGGATCAGGGAATTGTTCAGCCCCAGCATTTT. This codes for CASSVDQGIVQPQHF.

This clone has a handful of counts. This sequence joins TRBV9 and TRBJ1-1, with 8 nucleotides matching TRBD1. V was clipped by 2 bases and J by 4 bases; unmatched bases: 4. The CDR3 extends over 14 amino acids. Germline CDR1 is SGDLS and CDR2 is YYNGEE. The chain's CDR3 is CASSVLTGGTEAFF. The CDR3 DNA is TGTGCCAGCAGCGTGCTAACAGGGGGCACTGAAGCTTTCTTT.

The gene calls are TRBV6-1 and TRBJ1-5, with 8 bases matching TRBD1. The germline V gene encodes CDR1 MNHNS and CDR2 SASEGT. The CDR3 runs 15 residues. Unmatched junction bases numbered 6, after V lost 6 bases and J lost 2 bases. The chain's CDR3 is CASRADRDGNQPQHF. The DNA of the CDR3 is TGTGCCAGCAGAGCGGACAGGGATGGCAATCAGCCCCAGCATTTT.

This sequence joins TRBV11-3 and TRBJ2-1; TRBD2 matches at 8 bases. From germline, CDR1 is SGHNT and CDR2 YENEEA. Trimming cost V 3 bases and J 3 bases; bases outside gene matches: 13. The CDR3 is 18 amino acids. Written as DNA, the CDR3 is TGTGCCAGCAGCTTGGCCTCGGCCAGCGGGAGTAACTACAATGAGCAGTTCTTC. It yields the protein CASSLASASGSNYNEQFF.

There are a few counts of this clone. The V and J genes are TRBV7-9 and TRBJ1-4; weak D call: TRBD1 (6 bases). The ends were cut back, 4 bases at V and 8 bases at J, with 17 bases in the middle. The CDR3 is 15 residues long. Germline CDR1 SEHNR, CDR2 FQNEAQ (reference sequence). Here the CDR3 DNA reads TGTGCCAGCAGCTACGCACAACAGGGTAGCGAAAAACTGTTTTTT. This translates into CASSYAQQGSEKLFF.

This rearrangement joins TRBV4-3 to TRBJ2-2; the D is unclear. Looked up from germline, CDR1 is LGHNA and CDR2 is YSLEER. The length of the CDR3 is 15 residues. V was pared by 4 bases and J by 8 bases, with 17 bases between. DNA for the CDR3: TGCGCCAGCAGCCTTACCGGGTCCTCAAGAGGGGAGCTGTTTTTT. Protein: CASSLTGSSRGELFF.

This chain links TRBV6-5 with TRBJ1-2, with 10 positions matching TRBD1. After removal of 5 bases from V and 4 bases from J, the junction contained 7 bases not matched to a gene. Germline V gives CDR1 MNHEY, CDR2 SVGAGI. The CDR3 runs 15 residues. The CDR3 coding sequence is TGTGCCAGCAGTAACCCCGGGACAGGGGTCTATGGCTACACCTTC. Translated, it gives CASSNPGTGVYGYTF.

CDR3 sequence: CASSERERHEQYF. The CDR3 DNA reads TGTGCCAGCAGTGAGCGGGAGCGCCACGAGCAGTACTTC. The rearrangement uses TRBV7-9 and TRBJ2-7, with 8 bases matching TRBD2. Per the germline V gene, CDR1 is SEHNR and CDR2 is FQNEAQ (reference sequence). CDR3 length: 13 amino acids. The trim removed 6 bases at V and 5 bases at J, leaving 6 bases unmatched.

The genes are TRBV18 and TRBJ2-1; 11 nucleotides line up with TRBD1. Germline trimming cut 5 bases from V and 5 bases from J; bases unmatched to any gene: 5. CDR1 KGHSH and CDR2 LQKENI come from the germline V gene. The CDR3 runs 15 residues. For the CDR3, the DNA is TGTGCCAGCTCATCGGGACAGGGGGTCCACAATGAGCAGTTCTTC. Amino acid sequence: CASSSGQGVHNEQFF.

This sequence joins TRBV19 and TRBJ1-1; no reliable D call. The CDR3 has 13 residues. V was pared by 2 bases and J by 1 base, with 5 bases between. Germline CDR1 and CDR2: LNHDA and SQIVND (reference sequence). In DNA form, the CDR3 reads TGTGCCAGTAGTATATGGCAGAACACTGAAGCTTTCTTT. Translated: CASSIWQNTEAFF.

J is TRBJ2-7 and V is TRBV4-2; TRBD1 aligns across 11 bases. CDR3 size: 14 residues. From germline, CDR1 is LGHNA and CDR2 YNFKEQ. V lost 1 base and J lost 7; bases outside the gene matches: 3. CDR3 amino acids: CASSQARDRGEQYF. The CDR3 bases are TGTGCCAGCAGCCAAGCTCGGGACAGGGGGGAGCAGTACTTC.